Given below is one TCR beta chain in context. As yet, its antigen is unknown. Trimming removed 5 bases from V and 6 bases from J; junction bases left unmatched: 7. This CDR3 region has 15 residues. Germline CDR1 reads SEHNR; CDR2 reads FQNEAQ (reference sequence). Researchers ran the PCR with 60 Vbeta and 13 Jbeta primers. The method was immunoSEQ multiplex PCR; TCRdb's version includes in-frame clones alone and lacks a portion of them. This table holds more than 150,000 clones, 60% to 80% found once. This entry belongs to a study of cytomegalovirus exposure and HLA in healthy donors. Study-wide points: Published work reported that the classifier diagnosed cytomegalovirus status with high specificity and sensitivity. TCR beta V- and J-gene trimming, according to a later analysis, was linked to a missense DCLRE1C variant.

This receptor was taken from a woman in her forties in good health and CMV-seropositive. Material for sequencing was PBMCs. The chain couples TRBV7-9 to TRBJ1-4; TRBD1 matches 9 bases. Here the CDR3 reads CASSKPGTGHEKLFF. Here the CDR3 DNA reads TGTGCCAGCAGCAAACCCGGGACAGGGCATGAAAAACTGTTTTTT.